The clone carrying this T cell receptor (beta chain) showed up many times. This sample was included in a study of T cells in Graves' hyperthyroidism and ophthalmopathy. There were TCR beta CDR3 regions amplified from RNA transcripts. Primed by the HTBI set, a first-round RT-PCR was run on the TCR CDR3. From the multiplex PCR reads, TCRdb called clonotypes with MiXCR, one entry per CDR3 protein. Of 550,000 to 700,000 distinct CDR3 sequences in the sample, approximately 14% are singletons; the top ten hold around 4.5%. The length of the CDR3 is 11 residues. Germline CDR1 is SQVTM and CDR2 is ANQGSEA. Trimming cost V 8 bases and J 11 bases, with 18 bases left between them.

V and J are TRBV29-1 and TRBJ1-1; a possible D gene is TRBD1 (6 bases). This clonotype originated in a middle-aged woman with Graves' ophthalmopathy. Sequenced sample: blood. Here the CDR3 DNA reads TGCAGCCCACAAGGGCCGCAGGGGGCTTTCTTT. As protein: CSPQGPQGAFF.